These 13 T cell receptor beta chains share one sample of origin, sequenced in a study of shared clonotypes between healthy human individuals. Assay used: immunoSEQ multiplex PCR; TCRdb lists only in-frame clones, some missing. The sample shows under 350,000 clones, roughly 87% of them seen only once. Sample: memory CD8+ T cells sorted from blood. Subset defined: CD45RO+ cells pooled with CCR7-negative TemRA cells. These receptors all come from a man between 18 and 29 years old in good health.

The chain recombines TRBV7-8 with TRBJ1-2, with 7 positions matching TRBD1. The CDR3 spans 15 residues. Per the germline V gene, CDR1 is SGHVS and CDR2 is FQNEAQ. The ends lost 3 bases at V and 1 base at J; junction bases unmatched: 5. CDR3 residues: CASSFPDRDNYGYTF. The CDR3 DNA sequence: TGTGCCAGCAGCTTCCCCGACAGGGATAACTATGGCTACACCTTC.

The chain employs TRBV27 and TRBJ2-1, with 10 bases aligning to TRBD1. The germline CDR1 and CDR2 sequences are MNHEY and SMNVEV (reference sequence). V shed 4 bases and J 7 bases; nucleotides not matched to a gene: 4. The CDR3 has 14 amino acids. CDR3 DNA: TGTGCCAGCAGTTCCGGGACAGGGGTTAATGAGCAGTTCTTC. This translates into CASSSGTGVNEQFF.

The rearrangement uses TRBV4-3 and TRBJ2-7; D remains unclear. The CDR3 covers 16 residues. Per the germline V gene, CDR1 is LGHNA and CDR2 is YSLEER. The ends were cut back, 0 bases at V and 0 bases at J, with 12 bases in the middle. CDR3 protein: CASSQDTAASSYEQYF. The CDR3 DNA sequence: TGCGCCAGCAGCCAAGATACTGCGGCTTCCTCCTACGAGCAGTACTTC.

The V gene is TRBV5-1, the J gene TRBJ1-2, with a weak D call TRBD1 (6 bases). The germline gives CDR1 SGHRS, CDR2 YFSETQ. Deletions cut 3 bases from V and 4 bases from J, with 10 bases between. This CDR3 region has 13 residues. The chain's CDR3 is CASSWDTFYGYTF. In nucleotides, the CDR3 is TGCGCCAGCAGCTGGGACACCTTCTATGGCTACACCTTC.

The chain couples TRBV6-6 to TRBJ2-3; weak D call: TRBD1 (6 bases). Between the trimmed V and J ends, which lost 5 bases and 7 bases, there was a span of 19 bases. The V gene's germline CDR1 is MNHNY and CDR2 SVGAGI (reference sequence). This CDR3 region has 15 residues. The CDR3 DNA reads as TGTGCCAGCAGTGCACAGGGCCCGATTGCAAATACGCAGTATTTT. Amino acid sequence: CASSAQGPIANTQYF.

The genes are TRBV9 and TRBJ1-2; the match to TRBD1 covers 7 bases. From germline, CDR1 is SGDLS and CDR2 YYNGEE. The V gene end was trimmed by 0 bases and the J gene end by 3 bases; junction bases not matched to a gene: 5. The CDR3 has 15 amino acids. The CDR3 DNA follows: TGTGCCAGCAGCGTAGAGGGGGCGCTCTACTATGGCTACACCTTC. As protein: CASSVEGALYYGYTF.

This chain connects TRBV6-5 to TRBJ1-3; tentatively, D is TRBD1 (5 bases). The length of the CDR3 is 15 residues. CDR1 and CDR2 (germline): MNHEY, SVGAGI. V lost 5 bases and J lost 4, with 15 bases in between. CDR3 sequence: CASSAGGTDGNTIYF. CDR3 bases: TGTGCCAGCAGTGCCGGGGGAACCGACGGAAACACCATATATTTT.

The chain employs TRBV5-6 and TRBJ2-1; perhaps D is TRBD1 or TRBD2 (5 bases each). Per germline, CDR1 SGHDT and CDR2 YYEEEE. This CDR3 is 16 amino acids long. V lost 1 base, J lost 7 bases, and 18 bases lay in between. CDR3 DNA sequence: TGTGCCAGCAGCTTGAGTTCAGGGCTCCGGAGGAATGAGCAGTTCTTC. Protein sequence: CASSLSSGLRRNEQFF.

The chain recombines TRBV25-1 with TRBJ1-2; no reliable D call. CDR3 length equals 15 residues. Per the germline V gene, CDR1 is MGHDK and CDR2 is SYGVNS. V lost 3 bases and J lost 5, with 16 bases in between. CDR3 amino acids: CASSDGPFPLYGYTF. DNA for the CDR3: TGTGCCAGCAGTGATGGGCCGTTCCCCCTTTATGGCTACACCTTC.

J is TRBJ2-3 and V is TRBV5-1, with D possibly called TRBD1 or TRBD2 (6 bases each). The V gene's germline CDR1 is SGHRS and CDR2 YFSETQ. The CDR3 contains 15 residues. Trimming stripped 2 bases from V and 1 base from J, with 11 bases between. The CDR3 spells CASSFAGGRTDTQYF. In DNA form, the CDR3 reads TGCGCCAGCAGCTTCGCCGGGGGCCGCACAGATACGCAGTATTTT.

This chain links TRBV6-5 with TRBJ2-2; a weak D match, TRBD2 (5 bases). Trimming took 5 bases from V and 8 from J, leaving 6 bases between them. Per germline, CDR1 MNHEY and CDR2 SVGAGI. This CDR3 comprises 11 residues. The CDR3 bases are TGTGCCAGCAGTGAGGGAGGGGAGCTGTTTTTT. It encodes CASSEGGELFF.

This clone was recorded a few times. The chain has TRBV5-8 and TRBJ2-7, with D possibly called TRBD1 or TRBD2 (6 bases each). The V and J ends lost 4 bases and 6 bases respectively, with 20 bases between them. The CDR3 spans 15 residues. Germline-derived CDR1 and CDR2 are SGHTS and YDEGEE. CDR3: CASSPAGTPAGEQYF. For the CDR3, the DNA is TGTGCCAGCAGCCCGGCCGGGACACCAGCGGGCGAGCAGTACTTC.

CDR3 bases: TGCGCCAGCAGCGAATATGTTGGGTCCTACAATGAGCAGTTCTTC. Translation: CASSEYVGSYNEQFF. The chain employs TRBV5-1 and TRBJ2-1; D not resolved. From germline, CDR1 is SGHRS and CDR2 YFSETQ. Trimming removed 4 bases from V and 1 base from J, with 12 bases in between. This CDR3 has 15 amino acids.